A selection of T cell receptor beta chains follows, all from one sample in a study of beta chain features in type 1 diabetes. Method: immunoSEQ multiplex PCR; TCRdb's copy keeps in-frame clones and lacks some. The sample has under 550,000 clones, roughly 10% seen once. Material: naive CD4+ T cells from blood. These receptors all come from a woman between 18 and 30 years old in good health. Both conserved end residues are part of each CDR3. The D gene is left open where the match is weak. Size is omitted from some rows. Given values are once, few, many or a class for expanded clones.

D gene,clone size,V gene,J gene,CDR3 DNA,CDR3 protein
-,-,TRBV4-1,TRBJ2-3,TGCGCCAGCAGCACCCCAAGGGATACGCAGTATTTT,CASSTPRDTQYF
TRBD2,-,TRBV5-1,TRBJ2-1,TGCGCCAGCAGCCGCGGGACTACTAGCGGGAGTAAGGATGAGCAGTTCTTC,CASSRGTTSGSKDEQFF
TRBD2,few,TRBV5-4,TRBJ2-5,TGTGCCAGCAGCTTTGGGACTAGCCACGAGACCCAGTACTTC,CASSFGTSHETQYF
-,-,TRBV27,TRBJ2-1,TGTGCCAGCAGTATTCTCAATGAGCAGTTCTTC,CASSILNEQFF
-,few,TRBV30,TRBJ1-5,TGTGCCTGGAGTACCACATACCAGCCCCAGCATTTT,CAWSTTYQPQHF
-,few,TRBV5-1,TRBJ2-3,TGCGCCAGCAGCGCTTCAGGGTATAGGGCAGATACGCAGTATTTT,CASSASGYRADTQYF
-,few,TRBV5-6,TRBJ1-4,TGTGCCAGCAGCTTACGAGGGCGATATAATGAAAAACTGTTTTTT,CASSLRGRYNEKLFF
-,few,TRBV7-2,TRBJ2-3,TGTGCCAGCAGCTTAATAGATACGCAGTATTTT,CASSLIDTQYF
-,few,TRBV2,TRBJ1-6,TGTGCCAGCGATTGGGGAGTTAATTCACCCCTCCACTTT,CASDWGVNSPLHF
TRBD2,-,TRBV7-2,TRBJ2-1,TGTGCCAGCAGCTTTGCGGGAGGGGACAATGAGCAGTTCTTC,CASSFAGGDNEQFF
-,few,TRBV28,TRBJ1-6,TGTGCCAGCAGTCCACCGACAGGAATCGGGTCACCCCTCCACTTT,CASSPPTGIGSPLHF
TRBD2,-,TRBV5-1,TRBJ2-7,TGCGCCAGCAGCTTGCCCGGACTAGCGGGAGTCTACGAGCAGTACTTC,CASSLPGLAGVYEQYF
-,few,TRBV11-2,TRBJ2-5,TGTGCCAGCAGCCCCAACCTGGGAGAGACCCAGTACTTC,CASSPNLGETQYF
-,-,TRBV7-8,TRBJ1-1,TGTGCCAGCAGCTTAATGGGGGCCTTGGGAACTGAAGCTTTCTTT,CASSLMGALGTEAFF
-,-,TRBV6-6,TRBJ2-7,TGTGCCAGCAGTTCAGGGGACACGTTCTACGAGCAGTACTTC,CASSSGDTFYEQYF
-,-,TRBV2,TRBJ1-5,TGTGCCAGCGCCCTGGGGGGGGATGGAGGTCAGCCCCAGCATTTT,CASALGGDGGQPQHF
TRBD2,-,TRBV19,TRBJ2-3,TGTGCCAGTAGTATCTTTGGCCCGGGAGGTCCAGATACGCAGTATTTT,CASSIFGPGGPDTQYF
-,few,TRBV4-2,TRBJ2-5,TGTGCCAGCAGCCAAGATAGCCTCCCGACTAGTCCCCCAACCACCCAGTACTTC,CASSQDSLPTSPPTTQYF
-,few,TRBV7-9,TRBJ2-5,TGTGCCAGCAGCAAAGGGCAGTGGGCCCAGTACTTC,CASSKGQWAQYF
TRBD1,-,TRBV2,TRBJ2-5,TGTGCCAGCAGAGAAGACAGGGGGCGCGGGGAGACCCAGTACTTC,CASREDRGRGETQYF
-,-,TRBV11-3,TRBJ2-1,TGTGCCAGCAGTCAGGGCACCTACAATGAGCAGTTCTTC,CASSQGTYNEQFF
-,few,TRBV7-2,TRBJ2-1,TGTGCCAGCAGCTCACAGTTCTTC,CASSSQFF
TRBD2,few,TRBV6-5,TRBJ2-3,TGTGCCAGCAGTTTTTCATTACTAGCGGGGGATACGCAGTATTTT,CASSFSLLAGDTQYF
-,few,TRBV4-3,TRBJ2-1,TGCGCCAGCAGCCAAGTACGAGCACCTTACAATGAGCAGTTCTTC,CASSQVRAPYNEQFF
-,-,TRBV15,TRBJ1-4,TGTGCCACCAGCAGGGCCGGGGCCTCTAATGAAAAACTGTTTTTT,CATSRAGASNEKLFF
-,few,TRBV29-1,TRBJ2-1,TGCAGCGTTGGATCGGATGAGCAGTTCTTC,CSVGSDEQFF
-,-,TRBV30,TRBJ1-5,TGTGCCTGGAGTCCCCCCCAGCCTGAGGGCAATCAGCCCCAGCATTTT,CAWSPPQPEGNQPQHF
-,-,TRBV4-1,TRBJ2-3,TGCGCCAGCAGCCAAGATTCCGACTGGACAGAAAGCACAGATACGCAGTATTTT,CASSQDSDWTESTDTQYF
-,-,TRBV4-1,TRBJ2-1,TGCGCCAGCAGCCATCAGGGTCTAAATGAGCAGTTCTTC,CASSHQGLNEQFF
TRBD2,few,TRBV11-2,TRBJ2-3,TGTGCCAGCAGCTTAGTACTAGCGGGGGGCACAGATACGCAGTATTTT,CASSLVLAGGTDTQYF
-,-,TRBV20-1,TRBJ1-4,TGCAGTGCTAGTCTTGAAAAACTGTTTTTT,CSASLEKLFF
-,-,TRBV9,TRBJ2-6,TGTGCCAGCAGCGGTGGCTGGGGTTCCTCTGGGGCCAACGTCCTGACTTTC,CASSGGWGSSGANVLTF
TRBD1,few,TRBV5-4,TRBJ2-3,TGTGCCAGCAGCACAAACAGGGGAAGCACAGATACGCAGTATTTT,CASSTNRGSTDTQYF
-,-,TRBV25-1,TRBJ2-3,TGTGCCAGCGGGGCACGGGGGACAGATACGCAGTATTTT,CASGARGTDTQYF
-,-,TRBV2,TRBJ1-6,TGTGCCAGCAGTGATCGGGGCAATTCACCCCTCCACTTT,CASSDRGNSPLHF
-,-,TRBV6-5,TRBJ2-7,TGTGCCAGCAGCCGGGACCGCACCTACGAGCAGTACTTC,CASSRDRTYEQYF